These 13 T cell receptor beta chains came from one sample sequenced in a study of shared clonotypes between healthy human individuals. TCRdb keeps only in-frame clones here, not all; method: immunoSEQ multiplex PCR. The repertoire holds about 2,500,000 clones, with approximately 90% as singletons. The sample consisted of naive CD4+ T cells sorted from blood. The subset is: CD45RA+ positively selected. These receptors came from a man aged 18 to 30 in good health.

This clone was seen only once. This same CDR3 is encoded by further DNA sequences in the sample. The chain joins TRBV5-1 to TRBJ1-4; D is unclear. CDR3 length: 15 amino acids. Germline values: CDR1 SGHRS, CDR2 YFSETQ. Trimming stripped 0 bases from V and 3 bases from J, with 9 bases between. The CDR3 DNA sequence: TGCGCCAGCAGCTTGGGACCGGGGTCTAATGAAAAACTGTTTTTT. Translated, it gives CASSLGPGSNEKLFF.

J is TRBJ2-3 and V is TRBV27; possibly TRBD2 for D (6 bases). There are 14 residues in the CDR3. Germline CDR1 is MNHEY and CDR2 is SMNVEV (reference sequence). Trimming took 4 bases from V and 10 from J, leaving 18 bases between them. The CDR3 DNA follows: TGTGCCAGCAGTTCCCCGAGCGGTGGGACTGCGCAGTATTTT. Translating it yields CASSSPSGGTAQYF.

Remarks on this clone: Other nucleotide sequences from this sample produce the same CDR3. The chain joins TRBV5-1 to TRBJ2-1; 10 bases are a match to TRBD2. CDR1 SGHRS and CDR2 YFSETQ come from the germline V gene. V lost 4 bases to trimming and J lost 0 bases; unmatched junction nucleotides: 4. The CDR3 contains 16 residues. The CDR3, as DNA: TGCGCCAGCAGCCGAGCTAGCGGGAGCTCCTACAATGAGCAGTTCTTC. Translated, it gives CASSRASGSSYNEQFF. The whole variable domain, filled in from reference TRBV5-1 and TRBJ2-1, reads KAGVTQTPRYLIKTRGQQVTLSCSPISGHRSVSWYQQTPGQGLQFLFEYFSETQRNKGNFPGRFSGRQFSNSRSEMNVSTLELGDSALYLCASSRASGSSYNEQFFGPGTRLTVL.

This rearrangement joins TRBV5-1 to TRBJ2-5; 7 bases align to TRBD1. Germline assignment: CDR1 SGHRS and CDR2 YFSETQ. V trimming: 3 bases; J trimming: 0 bases; junction bases outside the gene matches: 5. The CDR3 is made up of 15 amino acids. CDR3 amino acids: CASSYGDRDQETQYF. The CDR3 coding sequence is TGCGCCAGCAGCTACGGTGACAGGGACCAAGAGACCCAGTACTTC. The full variable domain, rest sourced from reference TRBV5-1 and TRBJ2-5, is KAGVTQTPRYLIKTRGQQVTLSCSPISGHRSVSWYQQTPGQGLQFLFEYFSETQRNKGNFPGRFSGRQFSNSRSEMNVSTLELGDSALYLCASSYGDRDQETQYFGPGTRLLVL.

This clone showed up just a few times. This chain connects TRBV30 to TRBJ1-5; D uncertain. Per the germline V gene, CDR1 is GTSNPN and CDR2 is SVGIG (reference sequence). There are 14 residues in the CDR3. The V gene lost 0 bases and the J gene lost 9 bases, with 15 bases spanning the gap. CDR3 DNA: TGTGCCTGGAGTGTAGGAGGGATCCCTGGGCCCCAGCATTTT. This translates into CAWSVGGIPGPQHF.

The chain carries TRBV5-6 and TRBJ1-1, with D tentatively TRBD1 (5 bases). The CDR3 extends over 13 amino acids. V was cut by 1 base and J by 6 bases, with 10 bases left in between. Germline V lookup: CDR1 SGHDT, CDR2 YYEEEE. The CDR3 is CASSLSGSAEAFF. CDR3 sequence (DNA): TGTGCCAGCAGCTTGTCAGGGTCCGCTGAAGCTTTCTTT.

This chain links TRBV19 with TRBJ2-3; TRBD2 agrees at 8 bases. Germline V gives CDR1 LNHDA, CDR2 SQIVND (reference sequence). The V segment lost 10 bases and the J segment 1 base; nucleotides outside the gene matches: 7. The CDR3 has 14 amino acids. The CDR3 loop reads CATESGGGTDTQYF. In DNA, the CDR3 is TGTGCCACGGAGAGCGGGGGTGGCACAGATACGCAGTATTTT.

The CDR3: CASSNGGVYEQYF. DNA of the CDR3: TGTGCCAGCAGCAACGGCGGGGTCTACGAGCAGTACTTC. This rearrangement joins TRBV28 to TRBJ2-5; D perhaps matches TRBD2 (6 bases). The last part of the DNA fits TRBJ2-7 better; the J call may be wrong. The CDR3 runs 13 residues. From germline, CDR1 is MDHEN and CDR2 SYDVKM.

The V and J genes are TRBV9 and TRBJ2-6, with 10 bases aligning to TRBD1. CDR3 length: 19 amino acids. Unmatched junction bases numbered 11, after V lost 3 bases and J lost 2 bases. Germline V CDR1 and CDR2: SGDLS, YYNGEE. CDR3 residues: CASSARDRGGPAGANVLTF. The CDR3 nucleotides are TGTGCCAGCAGCGCGAGGGACAGGGGAGGGCCCGCTGGGGCCAACGTCCTGACTTTC.

V gene TRBV29-1 combines with J gene TRBJ2-2, with D tentatively TRBD2 (6 bases). The CDR3 covers 14 residues. CDR1 and CDR2 from the germline V gene are SQVTM and ANQGSEA. Trimming stripped 3 bases from V and 2 bases from J, with 10 bases between. CDR3 protein: CSVEEGANTGELFF. The CDR3 DNA reads TGCAGCGTTGAGGAGGGAGCCAACACCGGGGAGCTGTTTTTT.

This chain joins TRBV5-4 and TRBJ2-7; 7 positions agree with TRBD1. CDR1 is SGHNT and CDR2 is YYREEE in the germline V gene (reference sequence). Unmatched junction bases numbered 4, after V lost 0 bases and J lost 1 base. The CDR3 totals 15 residues. CDR3 sequence (DNA): TGTGCCAGCAGCTTGGAGGGGGCTGCATCCTACGAGCAGTACTTC. Translating gives CASSLEGAASYEQYF.

The V gene is TRBV4-3, the J gene TRBJ2-1; the D gene is possibly TRBD1 (5 bases). Trimming cost V 0 bases and J 10 bases, with 10 bases left between them. The germline CDR1 and CDR2 sequences are LGHNA and YSLEER. CDR3 length: 13 amino acids. CDR3 protein: CASSQDGRVEQFF. CDR3 DNA: TGCGCCAGCAGCCAAGATGGCAGGGTCGAGCAGTTCTTC.

This rearrangement joins TRBV15 to TRBJ1-6; D not certain. V dropped 5 bases and J dropped 5 bases, with 16 bases sitting between them. Germline V lookup: CDR1 LNHNV, CDR2 YYDKDF (reference sequence). The CDR3 is 16 amino acids. Here the CDR3 DNA reads TGTGCCACCAGCGGACCCGGAGTCCCTAATAATTCACCCCTCCACTTT. This encodes CATSGPGVPNNSPLHF.